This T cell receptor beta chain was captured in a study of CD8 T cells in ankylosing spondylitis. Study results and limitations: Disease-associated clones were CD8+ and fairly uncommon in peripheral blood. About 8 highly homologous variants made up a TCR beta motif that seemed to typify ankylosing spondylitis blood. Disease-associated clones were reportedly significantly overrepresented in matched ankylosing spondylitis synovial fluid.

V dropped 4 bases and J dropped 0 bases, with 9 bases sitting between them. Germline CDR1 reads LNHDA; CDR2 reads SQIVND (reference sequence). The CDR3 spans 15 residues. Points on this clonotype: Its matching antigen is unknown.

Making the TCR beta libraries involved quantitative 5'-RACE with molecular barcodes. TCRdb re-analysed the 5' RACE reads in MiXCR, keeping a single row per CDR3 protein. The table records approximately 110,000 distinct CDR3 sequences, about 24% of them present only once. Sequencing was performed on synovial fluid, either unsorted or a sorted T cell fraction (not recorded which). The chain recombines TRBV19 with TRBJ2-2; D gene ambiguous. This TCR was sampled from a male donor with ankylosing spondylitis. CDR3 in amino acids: CASSTTHANTGELFF. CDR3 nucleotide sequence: TGTGCCAGTAGTACAACGCATGCGAACACCGGGGAGCTGTTTTTT.